Here is one TCR beta chain with its context. From germline, CDR1 is KGHSH and CDR2 LQKENI. Trimming took 6 bases from V and 7 from J; bases not matched to a gene: 8. The CDR3 extends over 14 amino acids. The method was immunoSEQ multiplex PCR; TCRdb's version includes in-frame clones alone and lacks a portion of them. The sample yields 150,000 to 200,000 clones, approximately 94% seen once. The data originate from a study of T cell responses to AZD1222 COVID-19 vaccine. The TCR comes from an adult who received the AZD1222 COVID-19 vaccine. Specimen: peripheral blood, collected 28 days after the second AZD1222 dose. The gene calls are TRBV18 and TRBJ1-5; 8 bases align to TRBD1. The CDR3 DNA sequence: TGTGCCAGCTCTCTAGGACAGGGTGGGCAGCCCCAGCATTTT. Translating it yields CASSLGQGGQPQHF.